This TCR beta chain originates from a study of blood T cells in healthy people across ages. V gave up 4 bases and J gave up 3 bases; unmatched junction bases: 5. This CDR3 has 15 amino acids. From germline, CDR1 is SNHLY and CDR2 FYNNEI. Sample-barcoded 5' priming and a J-beta primer mix drove a second PCR of about 6 to 12 cycles. TCRdb passed the 5' RACE reads through MiXCR, listing each CDR3 protein once. Here the sample spans approximately 1.5 million distinct CDR3 sequences, about 31% being singletons. A note on this clonotype: A much larger clone lies one base from this, so it may be a read error.

The TCR comes from a woman in her 30s in good health. The sequenced sample consisted of blood. The rearrangement links TRBV2 to TRBJ2-1, with TRBD2 identical over 8 bases. CDR3 region: CASSGGSGSYNEQFF. In DNA form, the CDR3 reads TGTGCCAGCAGTGGAGGGAGCGGGAGCTACAATGAGCAGTTCTTC.